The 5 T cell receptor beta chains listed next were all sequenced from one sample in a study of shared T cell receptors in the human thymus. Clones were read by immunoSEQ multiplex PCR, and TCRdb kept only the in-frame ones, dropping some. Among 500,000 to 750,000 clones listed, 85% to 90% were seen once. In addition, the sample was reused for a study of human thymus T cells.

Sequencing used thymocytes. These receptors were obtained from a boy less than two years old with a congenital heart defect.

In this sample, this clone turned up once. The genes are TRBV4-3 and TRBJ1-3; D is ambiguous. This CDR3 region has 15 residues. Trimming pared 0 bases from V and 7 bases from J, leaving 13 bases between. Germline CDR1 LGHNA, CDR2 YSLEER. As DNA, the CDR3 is TGCGCCAGCAGCCAAGATCTGCGGCCGGGGAACACCATATATTTT. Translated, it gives CASSQDLRPGNTIYF.

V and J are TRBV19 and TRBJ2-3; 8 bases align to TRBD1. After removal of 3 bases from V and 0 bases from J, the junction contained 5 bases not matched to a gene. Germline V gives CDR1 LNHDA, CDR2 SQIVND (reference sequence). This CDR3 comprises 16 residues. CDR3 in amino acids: CASSISGGLSTDTQYF. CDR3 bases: TGTGCCAGTAGTATCTCAGGGGGCCTTAGCACAGATACGCAGTATTTT.

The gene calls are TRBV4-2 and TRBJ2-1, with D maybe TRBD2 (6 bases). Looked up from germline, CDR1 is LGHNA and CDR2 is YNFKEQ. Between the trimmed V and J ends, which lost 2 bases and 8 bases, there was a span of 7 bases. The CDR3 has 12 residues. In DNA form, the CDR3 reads TGTGCCAGCAGCCAACCGGGGGATGAGCAGTTCTTC. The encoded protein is CASSQPGDEQFF.

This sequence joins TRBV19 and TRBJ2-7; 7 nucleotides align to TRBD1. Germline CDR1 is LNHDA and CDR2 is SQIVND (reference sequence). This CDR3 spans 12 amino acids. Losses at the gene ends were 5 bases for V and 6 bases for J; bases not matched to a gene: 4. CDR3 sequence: CASSGQGVEQYF. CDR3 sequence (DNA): TGTGCCAGTAGTGGCCAGGGGGTCGAGCAGTACTTC.

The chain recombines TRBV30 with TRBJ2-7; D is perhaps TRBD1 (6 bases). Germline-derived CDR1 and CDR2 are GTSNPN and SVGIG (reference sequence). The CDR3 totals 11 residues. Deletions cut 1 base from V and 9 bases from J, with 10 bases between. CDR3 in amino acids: CAWSETGRQYF. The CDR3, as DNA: TGTGCCTGGAGTGAAACAGGGAGGCAGTACTTC.